This record looks at one TCR beta chain sequence and its context. The data were taken from a study of blood T cell repertoires in COVID-19. As for the study in general: Donors in the United States, Italy and Spain gave samples during acute or convalescent COVID-19.

V dropped 0 bases and J dropped 0 bases, with 12 bases sitting between them. Germline V CDR1 and CDR2: GTSNPN, SVGIG (reference sequence). The length of the CDR3 is 16 residues. Libraries were prepared by immunoSEQ multiplex PCR; TCRdb keeps only in-frame clonotypes and omits some of them. The table includes hundreds of thousands of clones, 85% to 90% detected once. What was sequenced was peripheral blood. This TCR was recovered from a woman in her fifties or sixties with acute or convalescent COVID-19. V and J are TRBV30 and TRBJ2-1; D unresolved. In DNA, the CDR3 is TGTGCCTGGAGTGTATTTCGTTGGAGCTCCTACAATGAGCAGTTCTTC. The encoded protein is CAWSVFRWSSYNEQFF.